This T cell receptor beta chain emerged from a study of blood T cells in healthy people across ages. This CDR3 is built from 17 residues. Trimming left V 5 bases short and J 0 bases short, with 23 bases between. Germline values: CDR1 SQVTM, CDR2 ANQGSEA. The second PCR ran roughly 7 to 12 cycles with a sample-barcoded 5' primer and J-beta primers. TCRdb recomputed calls from the 5' RACE reads with MiXCR, one row per CDR3 protein. This sample has over 1,300,000 distinct CDR3 sequences; 55% to 75% occur once, and the top ten carry about 6.7%. The clonotype originates from a young man in good health. What was sequenced was blood. J is TRBJ2-7 and V is TRBV29-1; D is perhaps TRBD2 (5 bases). CDR3 region: CSVQGFRGSVSSYEQYF. CDR3 in DNA: TGCAGCGTTCAAGGGTTTCGTGGTAGCGTAAGCTCCTACGAGCAGTACTTC.